This entry lists 12 T cell receptor beta chains sequenced from one sample in a study of beta chain features in type 1 diabetes. Their target antigens are unknown. cDNA synthesis used the whole RNA isolate, giving expressed TCRB sequences. Libraries were prepared by immunoSEQ multiplex PCR; TCRdb keeps only in-frame clonotypes and omits some of them. The sample holds under 300,000 clones, approximately 10% seen once. Study conclusions and caveats: All four CD4+ subsets from Type 1 diabetes patients carried moderately but significantly shorter TCRB CDR3s.

Sequencing was done on a sample of naive CD4+ T cells from blood. These receptors were collected from a young man with type 1 diabetes.

This clone appeared a few times. The rearrangement links TRBV5-1 to TRBJ2-7; 7 bases agree with TRBD2. The CDR3 has 15 residues. Germline V gene sequence: CDR1 SGHRS, CDR2 YFSETQ. J gave up 2 bases and V 6 bases, and 11 bases lay outside the gene matches. The CDR3 DNA reads TGCGCCAGCACCGCGGCCGGGGGGATGACCTACGAGCAGTACTTC. This encodes CASTAAGGMTYEQYF.

The chain uses TRBV7-3 and TRBJ1-1; tentative D call: TRBD1 (6 bases). Trimming shortened V by 5 bases and J by 1 base, and 14 bases separated the two germline ends. The CDR3 loop spans 15 amino acids. The germline V gene has CDR1 SGHTA and CDR2 FQGTGA. CDR3 DNA: TGTGCCAGCAGCCCCAGCGGGACAAGGAACACTGAAGCTTTCTTT. Translating gives CASSPSGTRNTEAFF.

V is TRBV5-4 and J is TRBJ2-1; 7 nucleotides align to TRBD1. The CDR3 runs to 15 residues. The germline CDR1 and CDR2 sequences are SGHNT and YYREEE (reference sequence). J was trimmed by 10 bases and V by 5 bases; bases with no gene match: 15. CDR3 in DNA: TGTGCCAGCAGACGAAAGGGGGCGTCGATTCGAGAGCAGTTCTTC. This translates into CASRRKGASIREQFF.

This chain uses TRBV9 with TRBJ2-5; the D gene is possibly TRBD2 (5 bases). The V gene's germline CDR1 is SGDLS and CDR2 YYNGEE. The CDR3 runs 14 residues. V shed 4 bases and J shed 3 bases, with 13 bases lying between them. The CDR3: CASSPSGREETQYF. The CDR3 bases are TGTGCCAGCAGCCCGAGTGGGAGAGAAGAGACCCAGTACTTC.

This sequence joins TRBV5-1 and TRBJ2-1; D is possibly TRBD1 (7 bases). V lost 3 bases and J 5 bases, leaving 18 bases between the germline ends. The CDR3 totals 16 residues. Per the germline V gene, CDR1 is SGHRS and CDR2 is YFSETQ. The CDR3 is CASSWDSGTENNEQFF. The CDR3 nucleotides read TGCGCCAGCAGCTGGGACTCCGGGACAGAGAACAATGAGCAGTTCTTC.

This clone was seen more than once but under ten times. The identical CDR3 is also encoded by other nucleotide sequences in the sample. The chain is built from TRBV5-4 and TRBJ2-3; 12 positions match TRBD1. Losses at the gene ends were 4 bases for V and 6 bases for J; bases not matched to a gene: 3. Germline V gene lookup returns CDR1 SGHNT and CDR2 YYREEE (reference sequence). The CDR3 is made up of 14 amino acids. The CDR3 DNA reads as TGTGCCAGCAGCCGGGACAGGGGGCGGGATACGCAGTATTTT. Translating gives CASSRDRGRDTQYF.

The rearrangement uses TRBV27 and TRBJ1-1; TRBD1 might be the D (5 bases). V gave up 6 bases and J gave up 10 bases, with 18 bases separating them. The CDR3 has 13 amino acids. Germline CDR1 MNHEY, CDR2 SMNVEV (reference sequence). CDR3 region: CASRGRDLRRAFF. As DNA, the CDR3 is TGTGCCAGCAGGGGTCGGGACTTACGACGAGCTTTCTTT.

This clone was counted only a few times. The CDR3 DNA is TGTGCCAGCATGGCCCGGAACACTGAAGCTTTCTTT. It encodes CASMARNTEAFF. The chain couples TRBV2 to TRBJ1-1, with no clear D. The V end was cut by 7 bases, the J end by 1 base, with 7 bases between. The germline V gene encodes CDR1 SNHLY and CDR2 FYNNEI. The CDR3 consists of 12 residues.

The chain couples TRBV28 to TRBJ1-2; D might be TRBD1 (6 bases). V lost 5 bases and J 4 bases, leaving 11 bases between the germline ends. The CDR3 sequence is 13 residues long. Germline assignment: CDR1 MDHEN and CDR2 SYDVKM. The CDR3 nucleotides are TGTGCCAGCAGTCCGGACAGTCCCTATGGCTACACCTTC. It specifies CASSPDSPYGYTF.

This clone was observed a handful of times. This chain links TRBV6-5 with TRBJ2-7; no clear D. Trimming shortened V by 8 bases and J by 2 bases, and 10 bases separated the two germline ends. CDR1 is MNHEY and CDR2 is SVGAGI in the germline V gene. CDR3 length: 12 residues. CDR3 coding DNA: TGTGCCAGCGTCCGCAGTCCCTACGAGCAGTACTTC. Its protein product is CASVRSPYEQYF.

The rearrangement uses TRBV7-9 and TRBJ1-2; 7 bases match TRBD1. This CDR3 is 14 amino acids long. V was pared by 3 bases and J by 7 bases, with 8 bases of the junction left unmatched. In germline, CDR1 is SEHNR, CDR2 FQNEAQ (reference sequence). CDR3 protein: CASSFLPQGVGYTF. CDR3 bases: TGTGCCAGCAGCTTCCTCCCGCAGGGGGTTGGCTACACCTTC.

This clone was seen a few times. The V call is TRBV4-3, the J call TRBJ2-5, with TRBD1 matching over 12 bases. With V trimmed by 0 bases and J by 4 bases, 6 bases remained unmatched. This CDR3 contains 17 residues. Germline-derived CDR1 and CDR2 are LGHNA and YSLEER. The CDR3 loop is CASSQDRGTGGPETQYF. CDR3 DNA sequence: TGCGCCAGCAGCCAAGATCGAGGGACAGGGGGCCCAGAGACCCAGTACTTC.